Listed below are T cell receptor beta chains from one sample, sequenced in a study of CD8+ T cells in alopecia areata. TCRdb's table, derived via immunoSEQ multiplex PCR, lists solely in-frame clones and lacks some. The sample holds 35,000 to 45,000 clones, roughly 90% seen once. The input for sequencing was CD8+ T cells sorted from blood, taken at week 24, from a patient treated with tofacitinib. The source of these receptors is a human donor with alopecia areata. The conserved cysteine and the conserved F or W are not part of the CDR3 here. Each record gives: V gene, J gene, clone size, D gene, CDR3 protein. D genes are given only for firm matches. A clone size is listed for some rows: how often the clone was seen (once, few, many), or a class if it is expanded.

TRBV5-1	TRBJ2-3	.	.	ASSLGELPLDTDTQY
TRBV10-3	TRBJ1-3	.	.	AISDPDMSSGNTIY
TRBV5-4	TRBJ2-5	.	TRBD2	ASRLAEQETQY
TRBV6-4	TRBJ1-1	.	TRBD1	ASRGQGQGTEAF
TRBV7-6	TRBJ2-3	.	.	ASSLAVPAASTDTQY
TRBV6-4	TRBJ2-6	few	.	ASSEDSSGANVLT
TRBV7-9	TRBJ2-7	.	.	ASSLAPGRGSPYEQY
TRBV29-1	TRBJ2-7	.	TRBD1	SCQDRGEEQY
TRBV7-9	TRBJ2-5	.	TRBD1	ASSVVPGTEETQY
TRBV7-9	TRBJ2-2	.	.	ASSSSTGWSGELF
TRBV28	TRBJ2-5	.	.	ASSITGFPQETQY
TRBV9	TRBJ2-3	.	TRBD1	ASSVEGAQGTDTQY
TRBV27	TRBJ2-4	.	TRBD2	ASSLVGLAGGIGKNIQY
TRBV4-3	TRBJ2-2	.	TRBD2	ASSQDPSGGAGELF
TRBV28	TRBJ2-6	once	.	ASSFGVTSGANVLT
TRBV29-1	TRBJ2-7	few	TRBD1	SVVDRGRYEQY
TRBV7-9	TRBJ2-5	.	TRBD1	ASSPQGTGNQETQY
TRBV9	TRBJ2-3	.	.	ASSAEVATDTQY
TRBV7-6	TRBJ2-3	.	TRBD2	ASSGLAGGTDTQY
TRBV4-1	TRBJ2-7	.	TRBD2	ASSQVASGGSYEQY
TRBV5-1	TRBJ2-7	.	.	ASSPWTVGCEQY
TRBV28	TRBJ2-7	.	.	ASSSPDPTHEQY
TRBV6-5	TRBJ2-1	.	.	ASSLTPNEQF
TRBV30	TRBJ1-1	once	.	AWSALVGSEAF
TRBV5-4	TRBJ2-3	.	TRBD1	ASSFRGPGDTQY
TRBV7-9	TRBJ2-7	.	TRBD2	ATIAGAPYEQY
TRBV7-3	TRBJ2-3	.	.	ASSAGRGWMGTDTQY
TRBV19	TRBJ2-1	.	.	ASSISRSYNEQF
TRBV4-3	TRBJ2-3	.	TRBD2	ASSPLAALTDTQY
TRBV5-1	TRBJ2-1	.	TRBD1	ASSLWTGVYNEQF
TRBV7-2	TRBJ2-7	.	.	ASSPEVAAYEQY
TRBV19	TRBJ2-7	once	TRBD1	ASSIDFGQGSYEQY
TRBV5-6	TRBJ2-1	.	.	ASSPRIQGDEQF
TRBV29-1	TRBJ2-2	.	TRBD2	SVEVAGGETGELF
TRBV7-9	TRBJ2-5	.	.	ASSFWRDEETQY
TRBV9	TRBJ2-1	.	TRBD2	ASSASGGAYNEQF
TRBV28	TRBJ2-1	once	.	ASRPRVPYNEQF
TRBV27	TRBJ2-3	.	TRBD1	ASRAVAGGFADTQY
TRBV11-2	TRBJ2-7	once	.	ASSLGAFSYEQY
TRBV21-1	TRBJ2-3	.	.	ASSNRLAGGTDTQY
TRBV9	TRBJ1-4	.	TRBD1	ASSAGQGDNEKLF